Below, 16 T cell receptor beta chains from the same sample are listed, as sequenced in a study of beta chain features in type 1 diabetes. Reverse transcribing all isolated RNA meant expressed TCRB transcripts were sequenced. Produced via immunoSEQ multiplex PCR; TCRdb's table is partial and in-frame only. The table lists a few hundred thousand clones, over 25% of them singletons. The sample was naive CD4+ T cells from blood. The receptors stem from a man younger than 35 in good health.

The V gene is TRBV2, the J gene TRBJ2-7; 7 bases agree with TRBD2. Germline V gene sequence: CDR1 SNHLY, CDR2 FYNNEI. Unmatched junction bases numbered 7, after V lost 6 bases and J lost 5 bases. The CDR3 is made up of 13 amino acids. CDR3: CASRDWRENEQYF. The CDR3 DNA reads as TGTGCCAGCAGGGACTGGCGGGAGAACGAGCAGTACTTC.

With respect to this clone: The sample holds other DNA sequences that translate to the same CDR3. This chain connects TRBV30 to TRBJ2-3, with D tentatively TRBD2 (6 bases). Germline V CDR1 and CDR2: GTSNPN, SVGIG (reference sequence). The CDR3 spans 12 residues. Trimming took 0 bases from V and 5 from J, leaving 6 bases between them. In DNA form, the CDR3 reads TGTGCCTGGAGTGTTAGCGGAGATACGCAGTATTTT. Its protein product is CAWSVSGDTQYF.

As regards this clone: An end of the junction differs from the germline gene, which may be a read error. Other DNA sequences in the sample encode the same CDR3. In DNA, the CDR3 is TGTGCATGGAGTAACGGACAGGGAACTGAAGCTTTCTTT. This encodes CAWSNGQGTEAFF. The V and J genes are TRBV30 and TRBJ1-1; 8 nucleotides line up with TRBD1. This CDR3 contains 13 residues. Germline assignment: CDR1 GTSNPN and CDR2 SVGIG (reference sequence). Full variable domain (outside the CDR3, taken from reference TRBV30 and TRBJ1-1): SQTIHQWPATLVQPVGSPLSLECTVEGTSNPNLYWYRQAAGRGLQLLFYSVGIGQISSEVPQNLSASRPQDRQFILSSKKLLLSDSGFYLCAWSNGQGTEAFFGQGTRLTVV.

This clone has only a few counts. The rearrangement links TRBV6-1 to TRBJ2-5, with 7 bases lining up with TRBD2. V lost 1 base to trimming and J lost 4 bases; unmatched junction nucleotides: 3. This CDR3 region has 14 residues. CDR1 MNHNS and CDR2 SASEGT come from the germline V gene. CDR3 protein: CASSEGGRGETQYF. CDR3 nucleotide sequence: TGTGCCAGCAGTGAAGGCGGGAGAGGAGAGACCCAGTACTTC.

This clone has just a few counts. The V call is TRBV10-3, the J call TRBJ2-3; no clear D. Per germline, CDR1 ENHRY and CDR2 SYGVKD. V was pared by 0 bases and J by 8 bases, with 9 bases between. The length of the CDR3 is 13 residues. CDR3 bases: TGTGCCATCAGTGAGTCGGGCAGACTTACGCAGTATTTT. Translation gives CAISESGRLTQYF.

This clone was counted between two and nine times. The same CDR3 can be traced to other DNA sequences in this sample. The chain is built from TRBV4-3 and TRBJ2-7; D is perhaps TRBD1 (6 bases). Trimming took off 4 bases at V and 2 bases at J, with 9 bases between the two ends. Germline lookup yields CDR1 LGHNA and CDR2 YSLEER. The CDR3 spans 13 residues. The CDR3 bases are TGCGCCAGCAGCCTCGACAGGACCTACGAGCAGTACTTC. Translating it yields CASSLDRTYEQYF.

This chain connects TRBV7-2 to TRBJ2-1; 7 bases align to TRBD2. In germline, CDR1 is SGHTA, CDR2 FQGNSA. The V gene end was trimmed by 2 bases and the J gene end by 8 bases; junction bases not matched to a gene: 3. The CDR3 has 13 amino acids. This CDR3 is CASSLMGRDEQFF. The DNA of the CDR3 is TGTGCCAGCAGCTTAATGGGGAGGGATGAGCAGTTCTTC.

This clone was counted only a few times. The rearrangement uses TRBV13 and TRBJ2-1; D uncertain. Germline V gene data show CDR1 as PRHDT and CDR2 as FYEKMQ (reference sequence). V lost 4 bases and J 9 bases, leaving 19 bases between the germline ends. The CDR3 runs 15 residues. The CDR3 DNA is TGTGCCAGCAGCTCCCCCCGTCAATCGGTGGGTGAGCAGTTCTTC. The encoded protein is CASSSPRQSVGEQFF.

This chain connects TRBV20-1 to TRBJ2-1; no definite D call. This CDR3 comprises 10 residues. V lost 3 bases and J lost 10, with 7 bases in between. Germline CDR1 and CDR2: DFQATT and SNEGSKA (reference sequence). The CDR3 DNA reads as TGCAGTGCTAGCGGCACCGAGCAGTTCTTC. This sequence encodes CSASGTEQFF.

V gene TRBV7-9 combines with J gene TRBJ2-1, with D uncertain. The germline V and J ends were trimmed by 5 bases and 5 bases, with 19 bases remaining between them. This CDR3 is 16 amino acids long. Germline V gene lookup returns CDR1 SEHNR and CDR2 FQNEAQ (reference sequence). The CDR3 region is CASSPGVARSDNEQFF. CDR3 nucleotides: TGTGCCAGCAGCCCTGGGGTAGCCCGGTCGGACAATGAGCAGTTCTTC. The full variable domain, completed using reference TRBV7-9 and TRBJ2-1, is DTGVSQNPRHKITKRGQNVTFRCDPISEHNRLYWYRQTLGQGPEFLTYFQNEAQLEKSRLLSDRFSAERPKGSFSTLEIQRTEQGDSAMYLCASSPGVARSDNEQFFGPGTRLTVL.

This clone was found a few times. The chain recombines TRBV2 with TRBJ1-3, with 7 bases fitting TRBD1. The junction had 3 bases not matched to a gene; V was cut back by 7 bases and J by 3 bases. The CDR3 totals 13 residues. Germline V CDR1 and CDR2: SNHLY, FYNNEI. In DNA, the CDR3 is TGTGCCAGCATTAGGGACAGTGGAAACACCATATATTTT. Its protein is CASIRDSGNTIYF. The whole variable domain, remainder taken from reference TRBV2 and TRBJ1-3, is EPEVTQTPSHQVTQMGQEVILRCVPISNHLYFYWYRQILGQKVEFLVSFYNNEISEKSEIFDDQFSVERPDGSNFTLKIRSTKLEDSAMYFCASIRDSGNTIYFGEGSWLTVV.

This chain uses TRBV7-9 with TRBJ2-3; 10 bases line up with TRBD2. Germline lookup yields CDR1 SEHNR and CDR2 FQNEAQ (reference sequence). J was trimmed by 5 bases and V by 10 bases; bases with no gene match: 9. This CDR3 has 14 residues. The CDR3 bases are TGTGCCACCCAAATAGCGGGAGGTGTAGATACGCAGTATTTT. Residues: CATQIAGGVDTQYF.

The rearrangement links TRBV5-1 to TRBJ2-1, with TRBD2 matching over 10 bases. V shed 2 bases and J 7 bases; nucleotides not matched to a gene: 9. The CDR3 has 16 amino acids. Germline CDR1 and CDR2: SGHRS and YFSETQ. In DNA form, the CDR3 reads TGCGCCAGCAGCTTCAGAGCGGGAGGGCCGGGAAATGAGCAGTTCTTC. This gives the protein CASSFRAGGPGNEQFF.

This rearrangement joins TRBV30 to TRBJ2-2, with 13 bases that match TRBD2. The J segment lost 7 bases and the V segment lost 2 bases, leaving 4 bases of the junction unmatched. The CDR3 covers 15 residues. Germline V gene data show CDR1 as GTSNPN and CDR2 as SVGIG (reference sequence). CDR3 in amino acids: CAWSPRLAGGGELFF. In DNA form, the CDR3 reads TGTGCCTGGAGTCCCAGACTAGCGGGAGGCGGGGAGCTGTTTTTT.

This sequence joins TRBV2 and TRBJ2-3; 9 bases align to TRBD2. CDR1 is SNHLY and CDR2 is FYNNEI in the germline V gene. The CDR3 spans 14 residues. J lost 1 base, V lost 4 bases, and 0 bases had no gene match. CDR3 bases: TGTGCCAGCAGTGGACTAGCGGGCACAGATACGCAGTATTTT. Its translation is CASSGLAGTDTQYF.

This chain joins TRBV10-3 and TRBJ2-7; no clear D. The CDR3 loop spans 14 amino acids. Germline assignment: CDR1 ENHRY and CDR2 SYGVKD. Trimming shortened V by 10 bases and J by 3 bases, and 19 bases separated the two germline ends. CDR3 nucleotide sequence: TGTGCCACCATGGGCATAGATCGGCTCTACGAGCAGTACTTC. This encodes CATMGIDRLYEQYF.